This T cell receptor beta chain emerged from a study of blood T cell repertoires in COVID-19. Study-level background: PBMCs, B-cell-depleted T cells, or T cells were the source of the cDNA or gDNA that made up the material.

V was shortened by 2 bases and J by 1 base, with 10 bases between the two germline ends. The CDR3 totals 15 residues. Germline V gene sequence: CDR1 MNHNY, CDR2 SVGAGI (reference sequence). This clone was seen only once. The method was immunoSEQ multiplex PCR; TCRdb's version includes in-frame clones alone and lacks a portion of them. The table lists almost 350,000 clones, about 92% of them singletons. The sequence was obtained from a woman aged 60 to 75 with COVID-19, enrolled during active disease. The chain has TRBV6-6 and TRBJ2-3; TRBD2 might be the D (7 bases). Sequencing used peripheral blood. The DNA of the CDR3 is TGTGCCAGCAGTTACACGGGGGGCCGCACAGATACGCAGTATTTT. Translation: CASSYTGGRTDTQYF.